This TCR beta chain was identified during a study of blood T cell repertoires in COVID-19. Across the whole study: The study drew acute and convalescent COVID-19 samples from the United States, Italy and Spain.

The germline CDR1 and CDR2 sequences are SGHTA and FQGNSA. The CDR3 is made up of 17 amino acids. Losses at the gene ends were 1 base for V and 2 bases for J; bases not matched to a gene: 3. In the authors' methods: Estimates of nucleated cell counts were drawn from the amplification of reference gene primers. Clones were sequenced by immunoSEQ multiplex PCR, and TCRdb holds only the in-frame ones, with some missing. D and trimming were read from the DNA, whereas the V and J calls and clone size are those reported in that table. The table includes some 100,000 clones, about 92% detected once. The chain is built from TRBV7-2 and TRBJ2-1; 12 nucleotides align to TRBD2. This receptor was identified in a woman aged 60 to 75 with active COVID-19. Sequencing was carried out using peripheral blood. CDR3 in DNA: TGTGCCAGCAGCTTAGGTCTAGCGGGGGGGCCCTACAATGAGCAGTTCTTC. Protein: CASSLGLAGGPYNEQFF.